A single sample gave rise to the 23 T cell receptor beta chains below, sequenced in a study of shared clonotypes between healthy human individuals. Naive CD8 cells comprised CD45RO-negative, CCR7-positively selected cells, excluding terminally differentiated effector memory CD45RA+ cells. Generated by immunoSEQ multiplex PCR, the TCRdb table keeps only in-frame clones and is missing some. This sample has millions of clones, with 93% found just once. The sequenced sample was naive CD8+ T cells from PBMCs. The origin of the receptors is a man between 18 and 35 years old in good health. Some clones in this sample may be carry-over from other donors' samples.

The chain has TRBV11-1 and TRBJ2-2, with a possible D match to TRBD2 (6 bases). The ends were cut back, 5 bases at V and 9 bases at J, with 19 bases in the middle. Germline-derived CDR1 and CDR2 are SGHAT and FQDESV (reference sequence). This CDR3 is 15 amino acids long. The CDR3 region is CASSQLDLAVRELFF. The CDR3 DNA reads TGTGCCAGCAGCCAACTCGACTTAGCGGTCCGGGAGCTGTTTTTT.

J is TRBJ2-7 and V is TRBV7-9; 7 bases match TRBD1. V was pared by 6 bases and J by 7 bases, with 24 bases of the junction left unmatched. Germline V gene data show CDR1 as SEHNR and CDR2 as FQNEAQ (reference sequence). This CDR3 is 18 amino acids long. The CDR3 reads CASSSRDRPDKNWGEQYF. CDR3 DNA sequence: TGTGCCAGCAGTTCCCGGGACAGACCTGACAAGAACTGGGGAGAGCAGTACTTC.

The chain has TRBV27 and TRBJ2-5, with 7 bases fitting TRBD2. This CDR3 spans 15 amino acids. Germline V CDR1 and CDR2: MNHEY, SMNVEV (reference sequence). V trimming: 1 base; J trimming: 5 bases; junction bases outside the gene matches: 7. The CDR3 here is CASSLFGLGWETQYF. In nucleotides, the CDR3 is TGTGCCAGCAGTTTATTTGGACTAGGGTGGGAGACCCAGTACTTC.

V gene TRBV5-4 combines with J gene TRBJ2-2, with TRBD2 matching 12 bases. With V trimmed by 4 bases and J by 7 bases, 11 bases remained unmatched. Germline CDR1 SGHNT, CDR2 YYREEE (reference sequence). This CDR3 has 17 residues. For the CDR3, the DNA is TGTGCCAGCAGCCTTGCTAGCGGGAGGGCAATGTTCGGGGAGCTGTTTTTT. Amino acid sequence: CASSLASGRAMFGELFF.

This rearrangement joins TRBV10-1 to TRBJ1-1, with D maybe TRBD1 (5 bases). CDR3 length equals 14 residues. Trimming shortened V by 5 bases and J by 7 bases, and 17 bases separated the two germline ends. Looked up from germline, CDR1 is WNHNN and CDR2 is SYGVQD (reference sequence). The CDR3 nucleotides are TGCGCCAGCAGTCCGGGGCCCGGGGCCCGTGAAGCTTTCTTT. Amino acids: CASSPGPGAREAFF.

This sequence joins TRBV5-1 and TRBJ2-7, with D possibly being TRBD1 (7 bases). The germline gives CDR1 SGHRS, CDR2 YFSETQ. The CDR3 loop spans 16 amino acids. Trimming took 1 base from V and 7 from J, leaving 21 bases between them. The DNA of the CDR3 is TGCGCCAGCAGCTTGACCGGAGGGACAGTTCGAGGGGAGCAGTACTTC. It yields the protein CASSLTGGTVRGEQYF. The full variable domain, completed using reference TRBV5-1 and TRBJ2-7, is KAGVTQTPRYLIKTRGQQVTLSCSPISGHRSVSWYQQTPGQGLQFLFEYFSETQRNKGNFPGRFSGRQFSNSRSEMNVSTLELGDSALYLCASSLTGGTVRGEQYFGPGTRLTVT.

There are a few counts of this clone. The chain links TRBV27 to TRBJ1-3, with 7 bases that match TRBD1. The CDR3 runs to 13 residues. The J segment lost 2 bases and the V segment lost 9 bases, leaving 4 bases of the junction unmatched. Germline V gene data show CDR1 as MNHEY and CDR2 as SMNVEV (reference sequence). The CDR3 loop is CASVQGTGNTIYF. As DNA, the CDR3 is TGTGCCAGTGTACAGGGGACTGGAAACACCATATATTTT.

This chain joins TRBV9 and TRBJ2-1; 8 bases match TRBD1. CDR1 is SGDLS, CDR2 YYNGEE, per germline. V gave up 4 bases and J gave up 6 bases; unmatched junction bases: 6. This CDR3 has 14 residues. CDR3 in DNA: TGTGCCAGCAGCAGCGACAGGGGCGGCAATGAGCAGTTCTTC. This gives the protein CASSSDRGGNEQFF.

The chain employs TRBV10-3 and TRBJ1-6; the D is unclear. The germline gives CDR1 ENHRY, CDR2 SYGVKD. The V and J ends lost 2 bases and 8 bases respectively, with 13 bases between them. The CDR3 loop spans 15 amino acids. In DNA, the CDR3 is TGTGCCATCAGTGAGGGCCGAGGGATTGATTCACCCCTCCACTTT. Encoded protein: CAISEGRGIDSPLHF.

This rearrangement joins TRBV7-6 to TRBJ2-5; 10 positions agree with TRBD1. Germline V gene data show CDR1 as SGHVS and CDR2 as FNYEAQ. V shed 3 bases, J shed 6 bases, and the junction held 1 base outside the gene matches. This CDR3 is built from 13 residues. CDR3 sequence: CASSLDRGKTQYF. CDR3 sequence (DNA): TGTGCCAGCAGCTTGGACAGGGGGAAGACCCAGTACTTC.

The chain employs TRBV7-9 and TRBJ2-3; 10 bases are shared with TRBD2. The J segment lost 6 bases and the V segment lost 4 bases, leaving 4 bases of the junction unmatched. The CDR3 is made up of 14 amino acids. Germline CDR1 and CDR2: SEHNR and FQNEAQ (reference sequence). CDR3 nucleotides: TGTGCCAGCAGCTCCCCGGGACTAGCGGATACGCAGTATTTT. Translated, it gives CASSSPGLADTQYF.

Remarks on this clone: The junction shows a germline mismatch at one end, possibly a read error. The chain joins TRBV12-5 to TRBJ2-1; tentatively, D is TRBD2 (5 bases). The CDR3 runs to 14 residues. CDR1 and CDR2 (germline): LGHNT, FRNRAP. CDR3 loop: CASGLGSGYNEQFF. As DNA, the CDR3 is TGTGCGAGTGGCTTGGGGAGTGGGTACAATGAGCAGTTCTTC. Together with reference TRBV12-5 and TRBJ2-1, the CDR3 gives the full variable domain: DARVTQTPRHKVTEMGQEVTMRCQPILGHNTVFWYRQTMMQGLELLAYFRNRAPLDDSGMPKDRFSAEMPDATLATLKIQPSEPRDSAVYFCASGLGSGYNEQFFGPGTRLTVL.

The chain carries TRBV7-8 and TRBJ2-4, with 10 bases fitting TRBD1. This CDR3 is built from 17 residues. J gave up 4 bases and V 4 bases, and 10 bases lay outside the gene matches. Germline CDR1 is SGHVS and CDR2 is FQNEAQ. The CDR3 DNA sequence: TGTGCCAGCAGCTCCCGGGACAGGGGATTTAAAAAAAACATTCAGTACTTC. This sequence encodes CASSSRDRGFKKNIQYF.

Note on this clone: Within the sample, other DNA sequences also encode this same CDR3. The rearrangement uses TRBV7-9 and TRBJ2-7, with D uncertain. The V and J ends lost 0 bases and 1 base respectively, with 4 bases between them. CDR1 and CDR2 (germline): SEHNR, FQNEAQ (reference sequence). The CDR3 runs 13 residues. The CDR3 sequence: CASSLALSYEQYF. In DNA form, the CDR3 reads TGTGCCAGCAGCTTAGCCCTTTCCTACGAGCAGTACTTC.

The gene calls are TRBV7-9 and TRBJ1-1; 9 nucleotides agree with TRBD1. V trimming: 5 bases; J trimming: 6 bases; junction bases outside the gene matches: 10. In germline, CDR1 is SEHNR, CDR2 FQNEAQ (reference sequence). This CDR3 has 15 residues. The CDR3 protein is CASSGPGQGYPEAFF. The CDR3 bases are TGTGCCAGCAGCGGCCCGGGACAGGGATATCCTGAAGCTTTCTTT. The full variable domain, rest sourced from reference TRBV7-9 and TRBJ1-1, is DTGVSQNPRHKITKRGQNVTFRCDPISEHNRLYWYRQTLGQGPEFLTYFQNEAQLEKSRLLSDRFSAERPKGSFSTLEIQRTEQGDSAMYLCASSGPGQGYPEAFFGQGTRLTVV.

The chain links TRBV10-1 to TRBJ1-1; the D is unclear. The germline V gene has CDR1 WNHNN and CDR2 SYGVQD (reference sequence). The CDR3 runs to 13 residues. Deletions cut 4 bases from V and 1 base from J, with 7 bases between. The CDR3 region is CASSVGSNTEAFF. The DNA for the CDR3 is TGCGCCAGCAGTGTGGGGTCGAACACTGAAGCTTTCTTT.

V is TRBV6-6 and J is TRBJ1-5, with 7 bases matching TRBD1. Germline CDR1 reads MNHNY; CDR2 reads SVGAGI (reference sequence). The CDR3 is made up of 14 amino acids. V shed 6 bases, J shed 6 bases, and the junction held 8 bases outside the gene matches. CDR3 region: CASRVTGSGQPQHF. The CDR3 DNA reads as TGTGCCAGCAGGGTGACAGGGTCAGGTCAGCCCCAGCATTTT.

The rearrangement links TRBV4-3 to TRBJ1-4; tentatively, D is TRBD1 (5 bases). CDR1 LGHNA and CDR2 YSLEER come from the germline V gene. This CDR3 has 15 amino acids. V was clipped by 1 base and J by 8 bases, with 14 bases between them. Here the CDR3 DNA reads TGCGCCAGCAGCCAAGGGGGCGCGCCAGGGGAAAAACTGTTTTTT. It specifies CASSQGGAPGEKLFF.

The genes are TRBV21-1 and TRBJ2-2; the table gives TRBD1 as D, unverified against the DNA. TRBV21-1 is described as a pseudogene. The CDR3 sequence is 13 residues long. The CDR3 nucleotides are TGTGCCAGCAGCAAAGAGACAGCCGGGGAGCTGTTTTTT. Amino acid sequence: CASSKETAGELFF.

The genes are TRBV2 and TRBJ1-1; D ambiguous. Trimming removed 3 bases from V and 10 bases from J, with 12 bases in between. This CDR3 region has 12 residues. Per germline, CDR1 SNHLY and CDR2 FYNNEI. This CDR3 is CASSDSGWVAFF. CDR3 nucleotides: TGTGCCAGCAGTGACAGTGGGTGGGTAGCTTTCTTT.

Comments on this clone: Distinct nucleotide sequences in the sample also encode this CDR3. The chain joins TRBV9 to TRBJ2-1, with D perhaps TRBD1 (5 bases). The CDR3 loop spans 12 amino acids. V was clipped by 0 bases and J by 9 bases, with 7 bases between them. From germline, CDR1 is SGDLS and CDR2 YYNGEE. This chain's CDR3 is CASSVGGSEQFF. The CDR3 nucleotides are TGTGCCAGCAGCGTAGGGGGCAGTGAGCAGTTCTTC.

The chain uses TRBV30 and TRBJ2-3; 10 bases are a match to TRBD2. After removal of 0 bases from V and 3 bases from J, the junction contained 15 bases not matched to a gene. Per germline, CDR1 GTSNPN and CDR2 SVGIG (reference sequence). The CDR3 totals 19 residues. The CDR3: CAWSVRLAGVPPGTDTQYF. The DNA of the CDR3 is TGTGCCTGGAGTGTACGGCTAGCGGGAGTTCCCCCGGGGACAGATACGCAGTATTTT.

The rearrangement joins TRBV6-5 to TRBJ2-7, with D maybe TRBD1 (6 bases). This CDR3 has 15 amino acids. From germline, CDR1 is MNHEY and CDR2 SVGAGI. The V and J ends lost 4 bases and 2 bases respectively, with 15 bases between them. CDR3 nucleotide sequence: TGTGCCAGCAGTTTAGAGGGGGACCGAGCCTACGAGCAGTACTTC. Its protein is CASSLEGDRAYEQYF.